This T cell receptor beta chain was identified in a study of T cell changes during pregnancy in multiple sclerosis. This clone was counted only a few times. The germline gives CDR1 SGHNT, CDR2 YYREEE (reference sequence). CDR3 length: 13 amino acids. Trimming shortened V by 4 bases and J by 4 bases, and 11 bases separated the two germline ends. Method: immunoSEQ multiplex PCR; TCRdb's copy keeps in-frame clones and lacks some. The sample has around 97,000 clones, over 75% seen once. Source: peripheral blood, taken in the second trimester of pregnancy. The clonotype was recovered from a female donor in good health, enrolled as a control in a pregnancy study. This chain joins TRBV5-4 and TRBJ1-1, with D tentatively TRBD1 (5 bases). The CDR3 here is CASSPPRGTEAFF. The CDR3 DNA reads as TGTGCCAGCAGCCCACCAAGGGGCACTGAAGCTTTCTTT.